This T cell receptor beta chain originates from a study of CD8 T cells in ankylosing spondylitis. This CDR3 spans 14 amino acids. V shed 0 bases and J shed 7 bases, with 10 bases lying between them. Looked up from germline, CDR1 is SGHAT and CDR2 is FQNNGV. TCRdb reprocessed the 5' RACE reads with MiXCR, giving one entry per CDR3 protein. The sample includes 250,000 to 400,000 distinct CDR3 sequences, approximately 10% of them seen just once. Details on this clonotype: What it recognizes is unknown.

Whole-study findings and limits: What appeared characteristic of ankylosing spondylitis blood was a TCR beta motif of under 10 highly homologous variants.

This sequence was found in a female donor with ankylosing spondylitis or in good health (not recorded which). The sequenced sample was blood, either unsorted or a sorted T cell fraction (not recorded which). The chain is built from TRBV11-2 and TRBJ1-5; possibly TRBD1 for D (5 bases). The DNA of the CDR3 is TGTGCCAGCAGCTTAGACCAGGGTGCACAGCCCCAGCATTTT. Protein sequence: CASSLDQGAQPQHF.